The 22 T cell receptor beta chains reported below all come from one sample, sequenced in a study of CD8 T cells in Susac syndrome. RNA amounts of 0.5 to 1 ug underwent reverse transcription with random hexamers. Via MiXCR, TCRdb re-called the immunoSEQ multiplex PCR reads, giving one row per CDR3 protein. Of roughly 190,000 distinct CDR3 sequences in the sample, roughly 95% were seen once. Sequencing input: CD4+ T cells from PBMCs. The receptors originated from a human donor with Susac syndrome.

The sample holds one count of this clonotype. The chain joins TRBV4-3 to TRBJ1-2; no reliable D call. Trimming removed 1 base at V and 3 bases at J, with 15 bases between. CDR1 is LGHNA and CDR2 is YSLEER in the germline V gene. The CDR3 has 16 amino acids. The CDR3 nucleotides are TGCGCCAGCAGCCAAGGCACGGTTGGACGGTACTATGGCTACACCTTC. Its protein is CASSQGTVGRYYGYTF.

This clonotype has a single count. The chain is built from TRBV2 and TRBJ2-1; D unresolved. The germline V and J ends were trimmed by 0 bases and 3 bases, with 3 bases remaining between them. Per germline, CDR1 SNHLY and CDR2 FYNNEI. The CDR3 covers 13 residues. The CDR3 coding sequence is TGTGCCAGCAGTGAAGCAGGCTACAATGAGCAGTTCTTC. Its translation: CASSEAGYNEQFF.

V gene TRBV29-1 combines with J gene TRBJ2-3; 8 bases line up with TRBD1. V was clipped by 4 bases and J by 3 bases; unmatched bases: 9. The germline CDR1 and CDR2 sequences are SQVTM and ANQGSEA. This CDR3 region has 15 residues. The CDR3 here is CSVARQGIVTDTQYF. The CDR3 DNA is TGCAGCGTTGCAAGACAGGGGATCGTTACAGATACGCAGTATTTT.

The V gene is TRBV11-2, the J gene TRBJ2-3; D call uncertain. V was clipped by 4 bases and J by 2 bases, with 10 bases between them. Germline V gives CDR1 SGHAT, CDR2 FQNNGV. The CDR3 covers 14 residues. This CDR3 reads CASSSRQLTDTQYF. The CDR3 nucleotides read TGTGCCAGCAGCTCCCGTCAGCTCACAGATACGCAGTATTTT.

The V and J genes are TRBV6-2 or TRBV6-3 and TRBJ2-7; D is possibly TRBD2 (6 bases). The CDR3 loop spans 14 amino acids. V was clipped by 4 bases and J by 0 bases, with 10 bases between them. The germline V gene encodes CDR1 MNHEY and CDR2 SVGEGT. CDR3 amino acids: CASSFWRGSYEQYF. The CDR3 DNA follows: TGTGCCAGCAGTTTTTGGCGGGGCTCCTACGAGCAGTACTTC.

This sequence joins TRBV15 and TRBJ2-5; TRBD1 or TRBD2 may be the D gene (7 bases each). CDR1 and CDR2 (germline): LNHNV, YYDKDF (reference sequence). The CDR3 loop spans 14 amino acids. V was pared by 3 bases and J by 3 bases, with 11 bases between. CDR3 nucleotide sequence: TGTGCCACCAGCAGGGGAGGGACAGAAGAGACCCAGTACTTC. Encoded protein: CATSRGGTEETQYF.

The CDR3 nucleotides are TGTGCCAGCAGTCTAGACCGACAGGGAATGAACACTGAAGCTTTCTTT. This codes for CASSLDRQGMNTEAFF. The chain couples TRBV6-2 or TRBV6-3 to TRBJ1-1; 7 nucleotides align to TRBD1. The V segment lost 5 bases and the J segment 0 bases; nucleotides outside the gene matches: 9. CDR3 length equals 16 residues. Germline CDR1 and CDR2: MNHEY and SVGEGT.

The chain is built from TRBV20-1 and TRBJ2-3; 11 bases line up with TRBD2. The CDR3 runs 16 residues. The junction had 6 bases not matched to a gene; V was cut back by 0 bases and J by 4 bases. CDR1 is DFQATT and CDR2 is SNEGSKA in the germline V gene (reference sequence). In DNA, the CDR3 is TGCAGTGCTAGAGATTCCCTAGCGGGGGGACCAGATACGCAGTATTTT. Translation: CSARDSLAGGPDTQYF.

V gene TRBV20-1 combines with J gene TRBJ1-6, with a possible D match to TRBD1 (6 bases). The V end was cut by 6 bases, the J end by 11 bases, with 17 bases between. The CDR3 is 13 residues long. Germline V gene data show CDR1 as DFQATT and CDR2 as SNEGSKA (reference sequence). This chain's CDR3 is CSATDRRGAPLHF. Here the CDR3 DNA reads TGCAGTGCGACCGACAGGAGAGGGGCACCCCTCCACTTT.

This clonotype was seen a few times. This chain uses TRBV27 with TRBJ2-7; 8 bases fit TRBD1. Germline V gene sequence: CDR1 MNHEY, CDR2 SMNVEV (reference sequence). This CDR3 comprises 14 residues. V shed 2 bases, J shed 2 bases, and the junction held 2 bases outside the gene matches. CDR3 sequence reads: CASSLEQGAYEQYF. In DNA, the CDR3 is TGTGCCAGCAGTTTAGAACAGGGGGCCTACGAGCAGTACTTC.

V usage is TRBV5-1 and J usage is TRBJ2-7; maybe TRBD2 (6 bases). V was cut by 4 bases and J by 3 bases, with 17 bases left in between. The CDR3 consists of 15 residues. Germline V gene data show CDR1 as SGHRS and CDR2 as YFSETQ. The CDR3 loop is CASSPGTSSGYEQYF. In DNA, the CDR3 is TGCGCCAGCAGCCCGGGGACTTCCAGCGGCTACGAGCAGTACTTC.

The J gene is TRBJ2-3, the V gene TRBV20-1, with a weak D call TRBD2 (6 bases). The ends were cut back, 0 bases at V and 8 bases at J, with 15 bases in the middle. Germline loops: CDR1 DFQATT, CDR2 SNEGSKA (reference sequence). This CDR3 is 14 amino acids long. The CDR3, as DNA: TGCAGTGCTAGAGATCGGACGGGACTTGGTACGCAGTATTTT. The encoded protein is CSARDRTGLGTQYF.

V is TRBV20-1 and J is TRBJ2-7; TRBD1 is a possible D gene (6 bases). V gave up 4 bases and J gave up 4 bases, with 11 bases separating them. Germline V gene lookup returns CDR1 DFQATT and CDR2 SNEGSKA (reference sequence). The CDR3 consists of 12 residues. The CDR3 region has the DNA TGCAGTGCTACCGGGACAAATTACGAGCAGTACTTC. This sequence encodes CSATGTNYEQYF.

The chain carries TRBV5-1 and TRBJ2-7; 11 nucleotides agree with TRBD1. The CDR3 extends over 13 amino acids. The germline V gene encodes CDR1 SGHRS and CDR2 YFSETQ. Trimming removed 5 bases from V and 12 bases from J; junction bases left unmatched: 10. The CDR3 DNA follows: TGCGCCAGCAGACGAGATGGACAGGGGGCAGGGTACTTC. Translation: CASRRDGQGAGYF.

V is TRBV4-3 and J is TRBJ2-1; TRBD2 is a possible D gene (6 bases). CDR1 and CDR2 (germline): LGHNA, YSLEER. This CDR3 has 15 residues. The V gene lost 0 bases and the J gene lost 4 bases, with 10 bases spanning the gap. Here the CDR3 reads CASSQEIAGYNEQFF. CDR3 bases: TGCGCCAGCAGCCAAGAAATTGCGGGGTACAATGAGCAGTTCTTC.

V and J are TRBV30 and TRBJ2-7; no reliable D call. The CDR3 is 13 amino acids. Deletions cut 5 bases from V and 6 bases from J, with 17 bases between. CDR1 GTSNPN and CDR2 SVGIG come from the germline V gene (reference sequence). CDR3 loop: CAWDTASPGEQYF. CDR3 DNA sequence: TGTGCCTGGGACACAGCCTCCCCCGGCGAGCAGTACTTC. Filled out from reference TRBV30 and TRBJ2-7, the complete variable domain reads SQTIHQWPATLVQPVGSPLSLECTVEGTSNPNLYWYRQAAGRGLQLLFYSVGIGQISSEVPQNLSASRPQDRQFILSSKKLLLSDSGFYLCAWDTASPGEQYFGPGTRLTVT.

The rearrangement uses TRBV24-1 and TRBJ1-5; TRBD1 is a possible D gene (5 bases). Between the trimmed V and J ends, which lost 5 bases and 3 bases, there was a span of 7 bases. Germline loops: CDR1 KGHDR, CDR2 SFDVKD. The CDR3 spans 13 residues. CDR3 in amino acids: CATSGQLNQPQHF. CDR3 nucleotide sequence: TGTGCCACCAGTGGACAGCTCAATCAGCCCCAGCATTTT.

The chain combines TRBV18 with TRBJ2-3, with TRBD2 matching over 10 bases. CDR1 and CDR2 from the germline V gene are KGHSH and LQKENI. The CDR3 is 15 amino acids. The ends lost 3 bases at V and 5 bases at J; junction bases unmatched: 5. CDR3 sequence (DNA): TGTGCCAGCTCACCTGGGACTAGCGCCATAGATACGCAGTATTTT. Encoded protein: CASSPGTSAIDTQYF. The variable domain in full, with the rest retrieved from reference TRBV18 and TRBJ2-3, is NAGVMQNPRHLVRRRGQEARLRCSPMKGHSHVYWYRQLPEEGLKFMVYLQKENIIDESGMPKERFSAEFPKEGPSILRIQQVVRGDSAAYFCASSPGTSAIDTQYFGPGTRLTVL.

The rearrangement links TRBV5-4 to TRBJ2-1, with no clear D. Germline V gene data show CDR1 as SGHNT and CDR2 as YYREEE (reference sequence). This CDR3 has 15 residues. Trimming left V 0 bases short and J 8 bases short, with 15 bases between. Here the CDR3 reads CASSLAGPKGYEQFF. CDR3 sequence (DNA): TGTGCCAGCAGCTTGGCCGGCCCCAAGGGTTATGAGCAGTTCTTC.

This rearrangement joins TRBV4-1 to TRBJ1-2; 7 positions agree with TRBD1. Germline CDR1 reads MGHRA; CDR2 reads YSYEKL. CDR3 size: 14 residues. V was clipped by 4 bases and J by 7 bases; unmatched bases: 9. The CDR3 nucleotides read TGCGCCAGCAGCCGAGGGGGCTTTGAGTTTGGCTACACCTTC. This codes for CASSRGGFEFGYTF.

V is TRBV6-1 and J is TRBJ1-1, with TRBD1 matching 7 bases. The junction had 5 bases not matched to a gene; V was cut back by 2 bases and J by 5 bases. Per the germline V gene, CDR1 is MNHNS and CDR2 is SASEGT. CDR3 length: 14 residues. CDR3 in amino acids: CASSELQGRTEAFF. CDR3 in DNA: TGTGCCAGCAGTGAATTACAGGGGCGAACTGAAGCTTTCTTT.

The chain has TRBV20-1 and TRBJ2-1; 10 nucleotides agree with TRBD2. J was trimmed by 0 bases and V by 6 bases; bases with no gene match: 2. The CDR3 extends over 14 amino acids. Germline CDR1 and CDR2: DFQATT and SNEGSKA (reference sequence). CDR3 in DNA: TGCAGTGCCAGACTAGCGGGCTCCTACAATGAGCAGTTCTTC. Translating it yields CSARLAGSYNEQFF.